A single sample gave rise to the 2 T cell receptor beta chains below, sequenced in a study of shared clonotypes between healthy human individuals. It was CD45RO-negative cells, positively selected for CCR7, that made up naive CD8 cells, with terminally differentiated effector memory CD45RA+ cells excluded. Sequencing was performed with immunoSEQ multiplex PCR; in TCRdb, only in-frame clones are kept and a portion is missing. The sample yields about 820,000 clones, approximately 92% seen once. The sample consisted of naive CD8+ T cells sorted from blood. Every receptor here comes from a man in his thirties or forties in good health.

The chain is built from TRBV16 and TRBJ2-1; tentative D call: TRBD1 (5 bases). Per germline, CDR1 KGHSY and CDR2 FQNENV. The V end was cut by 5 bases, the J end by 5 bases, with 7 bases between. The CDR3 totals 12 residues. CDR3 DNA sequence: TGTGCCAGCAGCGACAGCGACAATGAGCAGTTCTTC. Translated: CASSDSDNEQFF.

V is TRBV28 and J is TRBJ2-7; D ambiguous. Trimming cost V 4 bases and J 3 bases, with 22 bases left between them. The CDR3 is 17 residues long. Germline lookup yields CDR1 MDHEN and CDR2 SYDVKM. CDR3 amino acids: CASSYTTRQPGVYEQYF. CDR3 in DNA: TGTGCCAGCAGTTACACGACCCGGCAGCCTGGGGTCTACGAGCAGTACTTC.